A selection of T cell receptor beta chains follows, all from one sample in a study of post-analysis software for immune sequencing data. TCRdb re-called the PCR reads with MiXCR, one entry per CDR3 protein. The table lists some 890,000 distinct CDR3 sequences, roughly half of them singletons, with 4% to 5.5% in the top ten. The specimen sequenced was blood. All receptors derive from a girl between 5 and 17 years old with multiple sclerosis. The CDR3 runs from the conserved cysteine through the conserved F or W. The D gene is left open where the match is weak.

j_call | d_call | v_call | cdr3_aa
TRBJ2-7 | . | TRBV7-2 | CASSLDSAGAAEQYF
TRBJ1-2 | TRBD1 | TRBV29-1 | CSVVGQGLGFGYGYTF
TRBJ2-1 | TRBD2 | TRBV12-5 | CASGLVLAGVSSYNEQFF
TRBJ2-3 | TRBD2 | TRBV9 | CASSVGGLGTDTQYF
TRBJ2-7 | . | TRBV12-3/TRBV12-4 | CASSPGRGGGRYEQYF
TRBJ2-7 | . | TRBV6-1 | CASSDGHIYEQYF
TRBJ2-7 | TRBD2 | TRBV4-1 | CASSQGIEFGLAGVYF
TRBJ2-5 | . | TRBV5-6 | CASSPPGQRQETQYF
TRBJ1-1 | TRBD1 | TRBV6-5 | CASSYSRQGRTEAFF
TRBJ2-5 | . | TRBV12-3/TRBV12-4 | CASSLEGSKETQYF
TRBJ2-1 | TRBD2 | TRBV7-6 | CASSLATSGGEQFF
TRBJ2-7 | . | TRBV9 | CASSPQGRTYEQYF
TRBJ2-5 | . | TRBV5-1 | CASSLAAGPGETQYF
TRBJ2-1 | . | TRBV27 | CASNPMPSSYNEQFF